These 6 T cell receptor beta chains were sequenced from one sample in a study of T-cell reconstitution after alpha-beta-depleted transplantation in children. Preparation of the TCRbeta library involved a method that used unique molecular identifiers. TCRdb fed the PCR reads into MiXCR, producing one record per CDR3 protein. The profile covers 95,000 to 150,000 distinct CDR3 sequences, with more than 20% appearing a single time and about 10% taken by the ten largest. The sample consisted of PBMCs, mostly from graft donor cells, taken 180 days after TCRalphabeta/CD19-depleted stem cell transplant. Receptor source: a male patient aged 2 to 9 who had a stem cell transplant for chronic granulomatous disease, so the T cells may come from the graft donor.

DNA for the CDR3: TGTGCCAGCAGCTTAGGGCGCGCAGGGGAATATTACGAGCAGTACTTC. This sequence encodes CASSLGRAGEYYEQYF. J is TRBJ2-7 and V is TRBV7-6; maybe TRBD1 (6 bases). Trimming shortened V by 1 base and J by 4 bases, and 17 bases separated the two germline ends. The CDR3 is 16 amino acids. CDR1 is SGHVS, CDR2 FNYEAQ, per germline.

This clonotype was detected ten times or more. The gene calls are TRBV20-1 and TRBJ2-5; 7 positions agree with TRBD2. The trim removed 3 bases at V and 4 bases at J, leaving 5 bases unmatched. This CDR3 contains 13 residues. The germline CDR1 and CDR2 sequences are DFQATT and SNEGSKA (reference sequence). The CDR3 loop is CSASQGGGETQYF. In DNA, the CDR3 is TGCAGTGCTAGTCAGGGCGGGGGAGAGACCCAGTACTTC.

The rearrangement joins TRBV5-1 to TRBJ1-4, with D unresolved. The V gene lost 4 bases and the J gene lost 3 bases, with 16 bases spanning the gap. Germline CDR1 is SGHRS and CDR2 is YFSETQ. The CDR3 totals 16 residues. The CDR3, as DNA: TGCGCCAGCAGCCCAAACGCCGGGATAGCTAATGAAAAACTGTTTTTT. This translates into CASSPNAGIANEKLFF. The whole variable domain, filled in from reference TRBV5-1 and TRBJ1-4, reads KAGVTQTPRYLIKTRGQQVTLSCSPISGHRSVSWYQQTPGQGLQFLFEYFSETQRNKGNFPGRFSGRQFSNSRSEMNVSTLELGDSALYLCASSPNAGIANEKLFFGSGTQLSVL.

CDR3 in DNA: TGCGCCAGCAGCCAAGAGGTTCTCCGGGACTACTCCTACGAGCAGTACTTC. Its protein product is CASSQEVLRDYSYEQYF. This chain connects TRBV4-1 to TRBJ2-7; 7 bases map to TRBD2. In germline, CDR1 is MGHRA, CDR2 YSYEKL. The trim removed 0 bases at V and 0 bases at J, leaving 8 bases unmatched. This CDR3 has 17 amino acids.

This clonotype has just a few counts. The chain uses TRBV12-3 or TRBV12-4 and TRBJ2-1, with D perhaps TRBD1 or TRBD2 (5 bases each). Trimming shortened V by 1 base and J by 0 bases, and 13 bases separated the two germline ends. The CDR3 contains 17 residues. CDR3 nucleotide sequence: TGTGCCAGCAGTTTAGGAGTCGGGGCCTCCTCCTACAATGAGCAGTTCTTC. Translated, it gives CASSLGVGASSYNEQFF.

This clonotype showed up many times. The CDR3 is CASSLDQPQHF. In nucleotides, the CDR3 is TGTGCCAGCAGCTTAGATCAGCCCCAGCATTTT. This chain joins TRBV7-2 and TRBJ1-5; D is unclear. The CDR3 is 11 amino acids. Per the germline V gene, CDR1 is SGHTA and CDR2 is FQGNSA. V dropped 1 base and J dropped 5 bases, with 0 bases sitting between them.